The 27 T cell receptor beta chains presented below share a single source sample, sequenced in a study of blood T cell repertoires in COVID-19. This table comes from immunoSEQ multiplex PCR, and its TCRdb copy is limited to in-frame clones, with some not included. Altogether 50,000 to 75,000 clones are present, about 90% being singletons, with the ten largest covering roughly 5%. Material: peripheral blood. These receptors were obtained from a man aged 80 or over in a cohort sampled during active COVID-19.

This clone came up once. The genes are TRBV6-5 and TRBJ1-1, with 8 nucleotides matching TRBD1. The V gene's germline CDR1 is MNHEY and CDR2 SVGAGI. The V and J ends lost 4 bases and 6 bases, in that order; junction bases with no gene match: 4. The CDR3 runs 13 residues. This CDR3 reads CASSSDRGAEAFF. In DNA, the CDR3 is TGTGCCAGCAGTTCCGACAGGGGCGCTGAAGCTTTCTTT.

The CDR3 loop reads CASSQSGLAGIYEQYF. CDR3 nucleotide sequence: TGTGCCAGCAGCCAAAGCGGACTAGCGGGTATCTACGAGCAGTACTTC. This chain joins TRBV7-2 and TRBJ2-7; 11 positions agree with TRBD2. The CDR3 has 16 amino acids. Germline trimming cut 5 bases from V and 3 bases from J; bases unmatched to any gene: 9. CDR1 and CDR2 from the germline V gene are SGHTA and FQGNSA.

The gene calls are TRBV27 and TRBJ1-5; tentative D call: TRBD1 (6 bases). CDR1 and CDR2 from the germline V gene are MNHEY and SMNVEV (reference sequence). Trimming shortened V by 10 bases and J by 1 base, and 17 bases separated the two germline ends. This CDR3 contains 15 residues. CDR3 in DNA: TGTGCCACCAGGCGTGGGGGCACGAGCAATCAGCCCCAGCATTTT. Translation gives CATRRGGTSNQPQHF.

The rearrangement links TRBV30 to TRBJ1-2; 8 positions agree with TRBD1. The CDR3 length is 19 residues. With 3 bases clipped from V and 1 base from J, the junction kept 19 bases outside the gene matches. In germline, CDR1 is GTSNPN, CDR2 SVGIG (reference sequence). In nucleotides, the CDR3 is TGTGCCTGGAGGGCCTTTCTTGGTACCGGGACAGGATTTAACTATGGCTACACCTTC. Protein: CAWRAFLGTGTGFNYGYTF.

The rearrangement joins TRBV7-3 to TRBJ2-3; TRBD1 might be the D (5 bases). The V end was cut by 4 bases, the J end by 4 bases, with 9 bases between. Germline CDR1 SGHTA, CDR2 FQGTGA. This CDR3 is 13 amino acids long. In DNA, the CDR3 is TGTGCCAGCAGCTCTCAGGGTCCAGATACGCAGTATTTT. This gives the protein CASSSQGPDTQYF.

The rearrangement joins TRBV5-1 to TRBJ2-1; D gene unclear. Germline V lookup: CDR1 SGHRS, CDR2 YFSETQ. The CDR3 runs to 11 residues. V was pared by 4 bases and J by 7 bases, with 6 bases between. The CDR3 bases are TGCGCCAGCAGCGCCGAGAATGAGCAGTTCTTC. This codes for CASSAENEQFF.

The J gene is TRBJ1-5, the V gene TRBV2, with D maybe TRBD1 (6 bases). This CDR3 has 16 amino acids. The V end lost 2 bases, the J end lost 3 bases, and 14 bases lay between the germline ends. Germline CDR1 and CDR2: SNHLY and FYNNEI. Here the CDR3 DNA reads TGTGCCAGCAGTGAACAGGGGTGGTACAACAATCAGCCCCAGCATTTT. It is translated as CASSEQGWYNNQPQHF.

V and J are TRBV30 and TRBJ2-5, with TRBD2 matching over 13 bases. The CDR3 consists of 14 residues. The junction had 1 base not matched to a gene; V was cut back by 0 bases and J by 6 bases. From germline, CDR1 is GTSNPN and CDR2 SVGIG (reference sequence). CDR3 DNA sequence: TGTGCCTGGAGTGTACTAGCGGGGGGGCAGACCCAGTACTTC. As protein: CAWSVLAGGQTQYF.

V and J are TRBV5-4 and TRBJ1-4; 10 bases are shared with TRBD1. Germline CDR1 and CDR2: SGHNT and YYREEE (reference sequence). This CDR3 spans 15 amino acids. V dropped 0 bases and J dropped 8; count of bases not matched to a gene: 4. The CDR3 DNA reads as TGTGCCAGCAGCTTGGGGGGACAGGGGAAGGAAAAACTGTTTTTT. Translating gives CASSLGGQGKEKLFF.

The chain combines TRBV15 with TRBJ2-1; D possibly corresponds to TRBD2 (5 bases). From germline, CDR1 is LNHNV and CDR2 YYDKDF (reference sequence). Trimming removed 0 bases at V and 0 bases at J, with 6 bases between. The CDR3 contains 15 residues. CDR3 DNA: TGTGCCACCAGCAGAGAGGGGAGCTCCTACAATGAGCAGTTCTTC. Protein: CATSREGSSYNEQFF.

The chain links TRBV6-6 to TRBJ1-6; TRBD1 agrees at 7 bases. CDR1 MNHNY and CDR2 SVGAGI come from the germline V gene (reference sequence). There are 13 residues in the CDR3. The V gene end was trimmed by 6 bases and the J gene end by 10 bases; junction bases not matched to a gene: 6. DNA of the CDR3: TGTGCCAGCAGCACGACAGGGCACTCACCCCTCCACTTT. Translation gives CASSTTGHSPLHF.

The chain links TRBV7-9 to TRBJ2-3; 7 bases line up with TRBD2. There are 15 residues in the CDR3. In germline, CDR1 is SEHNR, CDR2 FQNEAQ (reference sequence). V was pared by 5 bases and J by 3 bases, with 8 bases of the junction left unmatched. CDR3: CASSTTLRGTDTQYF. DNA of the CDR3: TGTGCCAGCAGCACCACTCTGCGGGGGACAGATACGCAGTATTTT.

This rearrangement joins TRBV11-2 to TRBJ2-7; perhaps TRBD1 as D (5 bases). Per germline, CDR1 SGHAT and CDR2 FQNNGV. The CDR3 length is 15 residues. V lost 6 bases to trimming and J lost 1 base, with 16 bases between them. CDR3: CASRKKPQGSYEQYF. The CDR3 DNA reads as TGTGCCAGCAGAAAAAAACCCCAGGGTTCCTACGAGCAGTACTTC.

V and J are TRBV7-2 and TRBJ1-2; D is undetermined. This CDR3 region has 13 residues. V gave up 1 base and J gave up 5 bases, with 8 bases separating them. Germline-derived CDR1 and CDR2 are SGHTA and FQGNSA. The CDR3 sequence is CASSLERGYGYTF. CDR3 bases: TGTGCCAGCAGCTTAGAACGGGGATATGGCTACACCTTC. Using reference TRBV7-2 and TRBJ1-2 for the parts outside the CDR3, the full variable domain is GAGVSQSPSNKVTEKGKDVELRCDPISGHTALYWYRQSLGQGLEFLIYFQGNSAPDKSGLPSDRFSAERTGGSVSTLTIQRTQQEDSAVYLCASSLERGYGYTFGSGTRLTVV.

This chain links TRBV2 with TRBJ1-6, with 8 bases fitting TRBD1. The CDR3 runs 15 residues. The germline CDR1 and CDR2 sequences are SNHLY and FYNNEI. Losses at the gene ends were 6 bases for V and 6 bases for J; bases not matched to a gene: 7. For the CDR3, the DNA is TGTGCCAGCAGCACTACAGGGGGGACTAATTCACCCCTCCACTTT. This gives the protein CASSTTGGTNSPLHF.

The chain is built from TRBV7-2 and TRBJ2-5, with D unresolved. Germline V lookup: CDR1 SGHTA, CDR2 FQGNSA. CDR3 length: 14 residues. Trimming removed 5 bases from V and 0 bases from J, with 10 bases in between. CDR3 residues: CASSPARYQETQYF. The DNA for the CDR3 is TGTGCCAGCAGCCCCGCCAGGTACCAAGAGACCCAGTACTTC. The whole variable domain, remainder taken from reference TRBV7-2 and TRBJ2-5, is GAGVSQSPSNKVTEKGKDVELRCDPISGHTALYWYRQSLGQGLEFLIYFQGNSAPDKSGLPSDRFSAERTGGSVSTLTIQRTQQEDSAVYLCASSPARYQETQYFGPGTRLLVL.

The CDR3 sequence is CSVGQGQNTEAFF. The DNA of the CDR3 is TGCAGCGTTGGGCAGGGTCAGAACACTGAAGCTTTCTTT. This chain joins TRBV29-1 and TRBJ1-1; the D gene is possibly TRBD1 (5 bases). Per the germline V gene, CDR1 is SQVTM and CDR2 is ANQGSEA. V was shortened by 4 bases and J by 1 base, with 10 bases between the two germline ends. CDR3 length: 13 amino acids.

The chain is built from TRBV12-3 or TRBV12-4 and TRBJ1-2; 7 bases align to TRBD1. V shed 7 bases, J shed 3 bases, and the junction held 5 bases outside the gene matches. CDR3 length: 13 amino acids. CDR3 in DNA: TGTGCCAGCACCGAACAGGGGTACTATGGCTACACCTTC. Encoded protein: CASTEQGYYGYTF.

The chain is built from TRBV5-1 and TRBJ2-3; D is undetermined. The CDR3 totals 12 residues. The ends were cut back, 0 bases at V and 12 bases at J, with 11 bases in the middle. CDR1 and CDR2 (germline): SGHRS, YFSETQ. The CDR3 DNA sequence: TGCGCCAGCAGCTTGGACAGCCCCGGCCAGTATTTT. Translating it yields CASSLDSPGQYF.

The chain links TRBV18 to TRBJ1-1; 7 bases agree with TRBD1. Losses at the gene ends were 5 bases for V and 1 base for J; bases not matched to a gene: 4. The length of the CDR3 is 14 residues. Looked up from germline, CDR1 is KGHSH and CDR2 is LQKENI. CDR3 in amino acids: CASSYNRGNTEAFF. CDR3 sequence (DNA): TGTGCCAGCTCATACAACAGGGGGAACACTGAAGCTTTCTTT.

The rearrangement links TRBV6-5 to TRBJ2-7, with 8 positions matching TRBD1. After removal of 3 bases from V and 5 bases from J, the junction contained 6 bases not matched to a gene. CDR1 is MNHEY and CDR2 is SVGAGI in the germline V gene. This CDR3 is 14 amino acids long. Here the CDR3 reads CASSYGPGGHEQYF. The CDR3 DNA sequence: TGTGCCAGCAGTTATGGCCCAGGGGGCCACGAGCAGTACTTC.

The chain recombines TRBV5-4 with TRBJ2-3; a possible D gene is TRBD1 (6 bases). Germline lookup yields CDR1 SGHNT and CDR2 YYREEE (reference sequence). V was shortened by 0 bases and J by 2 bases, with 10 bases between the two germline ends. The CDR3 is 15 residues long. The CDR3 DNA reads as TGTGCCAGCAGCTTGGCAGGGGAACTCACAGATACGCAGTATTTT. Translated, it gives CASSLAGELTDTQYF.

V usage is TRBV10-3 and J usage is TRBJ2-7; 10 bases fit TRBD1. This CDR3 is 14 amino acids long. Germline assignment: CDR1 ENHRY and CDR2 SYGVKD. V was pared by 10 bases and J by 3 bases, with 9 bases of the junction left unmatched. CDR3 sequence: CASRTGTGDYEQYF. DNA for the CDR3: TGTGCCAGTAGAACCGGGACAGGGGACTACGAGCAGTACTTC.

The chain links TRBV4-2 to TRBJ1-6; D unresolved. The CDR3 contains 13 residues. Trimming cost V 0 bases and J 8 bases, with 5 bases left between them. In germline, CDR1 is LGHNA, CDR2 YNFKEQ. Here the CDR3 reads CASSQEAYSPLHF. The CDR3, as DNA: TGTGCCAGCAGCCAAGAAGCGTATTCACCCCTCCACTTT.

The chain links TRBV4-1 to TRBJ1-5; 9 bases line up with TRBD1. The CDR3 runs to 15 residues. Germline assignment: CDR1 MGHRA and CDR2 YSYEKL. After removal of 1 base from V and 7 bases from J, the junction contained 5 bases not matched to a gene. The CDR3: CASSQGDRVDQPQHF. CDR3 sequence (DNA): TGCGCCAGCAGCCAAGGGGACAGGGTCGACCAGCCCCAGCATTTT.

The rearrangement links TRBV4-1 to TRBJ1-2, with TRBD1 identical over 7 bases. The germline V gene has CDR1 MGHRA and CDR2 YSYEKL. The CDR3 has 14 residues. V shed 5 bases, J shed 2 bases, and the junction held 5 bases outside the gene matches. This chain's CDR3 is CASSSPDRNYGYTF. The DNA of the CDR3 is TGCGCCAGCAGCTCCCCGGACAGGAACTATGGCTACACCTTC.

The rearrangement joins TRBV10-1 to TRBJ1-4; 9 bases fit TRBD1. The CDR3 covers 14 residues. Trimming at V came to 8 bases and at J to 8 bases, leaving 9 bases not matched to a gene. Germline V gene data show CDR1 as WNHNN and CDR2 as SYGVQD (reference sequence). CDR3 residues: CASDLQGAGEKLFF. The CDR3 bases are TGCGCCAGCGACCTACAGGGGGCCGGGGAAAAACTGTTTTTT.